The 8 T cell receptor beta chains presented below share a single source sample, sequenced in a study of blood T cell repertoires in COVID-19. TCRdb keeps only in-frame clones here, not all; method: immunoSEQ multiplex PCR. Found here are around 100,000 clones, roughly 80% of them singletons; the top ten hold 20% to 25%. The sample was peripheral blood. The origin of the receptors is a man between 70 and 80 years old with active or convalescent COVID-19.

V usage is TRBV28 and J usage is TRBJ1-2; possible D gene TRBD1, 5 bases. This CDR3 has 14 amino acids. Trimming took off 4 bases at V and 4 bases at J, with 13 bases between the two ends. Germline assignment: CDR1 MDHEN and CDR2 SYDVKM. Written as DNA, the CDR3 is TGTGCCAGCAGTTCCTCAAGACAGTCCTATGGCTACACCTTC. Its translation is CASSSSRQSYGYTF.

The genes are TRBV30 and TRBJ1-1; D is unclear. This CDR3 comprises 12 residues. V was shortened by 0 bases and J by 10 bases, with 12 bases between the two germline ends. Per germline, CDR1 GTSNPN and CDR2 SVGIG (reference sequence). This chain's CDR3 is CAWSVLRAGAFF. In DNA form, the CDR3 reads TGTGCCTGGAGTGTACTTCGGGCGGGAGCTTTCTTT.

The chain links TRBV7-6 to TRBJ1-4; 8 bases align to TRBD1. The CDR3 runs 16 residues. After removal of 5 bases from V and 6 bases from J, the junction contained 11 bases not matched to a gene. Germline V gene sequence: CDR1 SGHVS, CDR2 FNYEAQ. CDR3 protein: CASSARTGRGYEKLFF. CDR3 DNA sequence: TGTGCCAGCAGCGCCCGGACAGGGAGGGGGTATGAAAAACTGTTTTTT.

This clone was picked up a small number of times. For the CDR3, the DNA is TGTGCCAGCTCACCCGCCGCTCAGGGTACGGCGAGCTCCTACAATGAGCAGTTCTTC. Translated: CASSPAAQGTASSYNEQFF. The chain recombines TRBV18 with TRBJ2-1; D perhaps matches TRBD1 (5 bases). CDR3 length: 19 amino acids. V was cut by 3 bases and J by 0 bases, with 21 bases left in between. The germline V gene encodes CDR1 KGHSH and CDR2 LQKENI. The complete variable domain, with remaining parts taken from reference TRBV18 and TRBJ2-1, reads NAGVMQNPRHLVRRRGQEARLRCSPMKGHSHVYWYRQLPEEGLKFMVYLQKENIIDESGMPKERFSAEFPKEGPSILRIQQVVRGDSAAYFCASSPAAQGTASSYNEQFFGPGTRLTVL.

The chain couples TRBV11-2 to TRBJ2-1; maybe TRBD2 (6 bases). Germline V gives CDR1 SGHAT, CDR2 FQNNGV. This CDR3 region has 12 residues. V was trimmed by 8 bases and J by 5 bases, leaving 10 bases between them. Here the CDR3 reads CASGTSHNEQFF. As DNA, the CDR3 is TGTGCCAGCGGGACTTCACACAATGAGCAGTTCTTC.

J is TRBJ1-2 and V is TRBV11-2, with 7 bases fitting TRBD1. V was clipped by 5 bases and J by 4 bases; unmatched bases: 4. The CDR3 length is 13 residues. The germline V gene encodes CDR1 SGHAT and CDR2 FQNNGV. CDR3 in amino acids: CASSPGGSYGYTF. The CDR3 DNA reads as TGTGCCAGCAGCCCAGGGGGTTCCTATGGCTACACCTTC.

This chain connects TRBV24-1 to TRBJ2-7; TRBD2 matches at 11 bases. After removal of 0 bases from V and 4 bases from J, the junction contained 13 bases not matched to a gene. The germline CDR1 and CDR2 sequences are KGHDR and SFDVKD. This CDR3 is built from 19 residues. In DNA, the CDR3 is TGTGCCACCAGTGATTTGTGGCTAGCGGGGGGTTCTTGGGTATACGAGCAGTACTTC. Amino acids: CATSDLWLAGGSWVYEQYF.

V usage is TRBV5-1 and J usage is TRBJ1-1; 9 nucleotides align to TRBD1. Germline lookup yields CDR1 SGHRS and CDR2 YFSETQ. The CDR3 is 14 amino acids. Unmatched junction bases numbered 4, after V lost 4 bases and J lost 3 bases. The CDR3 loop is CASSPGTGYTEAFF. The CDR3 coding sequence is TGCGCCAGCAGCCCCGGGACAGGGTACACTGAAGCTTTCTTT.